The 10 T cell receptor beta chains below were found in one sample sequenced in a study of CD8 T cells in ankylosing spondylitis. MiXCR, run by TCRdb on the 5' RACE reads, gives a single entry per CDR3 protein. The sample consists of under 200,000 distinct CDR3 sequences, around 10% of them appearing once. Sequenced sample: blood, either unsorted or a sorted T cell fraction (not recorded which). Receptor source: a male donor with ankylosing spondylitis or in good health (not recorded which).

CDR3 sequence (DNA): TGTGCCAGCAGTTACGAGGCCCGGACAGGGAGCTCCTACGAGCAGTACTTC. It specifies CASSYEARTGSSYEQYF. V gene TRBV6-7 combines with J gene TRBJ2-7, with 8 bases that match TRBD1. TRBV6-7 has ORF status, its function being uncertain. V was pared by 2 bases and J by 0 bases, with 9 bases of the junction left unmatched. There are 17 residues in the CDR3.

V is TRBV20-1 and J is TRBJ1-1; 7 nucleotides align to TRBD1. This CDR3 region has 14 residues. CDR1 DFQATT and CDR2 SNEGSKA come from the germline V gene (reference sequence). The junction had 7 bases not matched to a gene; V was cut back by 0 bases and J by 6 bases. The CDR3 here is CSARDQAGGAEAFF. CDR3 coding DNA: TGCAGTGCTAGAGATCAAGCAGGGGGAGCTGAAGCTTTCTTT.

This clonotype has ten or more counts. The CDR3 bases are TGCAGTGCCCCGCGACAGACTTTATCCTACGAGCAGTACTTC. Encoded protein: CSAPRQTLSYEQYF. V gene TRBV20-1 combines with J gene TRBJ2-7, with D perhaps matching TRBD1 (5 bases). Between the trimmed V and J ends, which lost 6 bases and 1 base, there was a span of 16 bases. The CDR3 loop spans 14 amino acids. Germline V lookup: CDR1 DFQATT, CDR2 SNEGSKA (reference sequence).

In DNA form, the CDR3 reads TGTGCCAGCAGCTTAGGGCGGATAAGCGGGAGGGCTTACGAGCAGTACTTC. Translation: CASSLGRISGRAYEQYF. The J gene is TRBJ2-7, the V gene TRBV11-2; 10 positions agree with TRBD2. Per germline, CDR1 SGHAT and CDR2 FQNNGV. The CDR3 runs 17 residues. The junction had 10 bases not matched to a gene; V was cut back by 1 base and J by 4 bases.

The V and J genes are TRBV5-6 and TRBJ2-1, with 13 nucleotides matching TRBD2. Trimming at V came to 5 bases and at J to 5 bases, leaving 7 bases not matched to a gene. CDR3 length equals 16 residues. Germline CDR1 is SGHDT and CDR2 is YYEEEE. The CDR3 loop is CASRNLGTSGDNEQFF. The CDR3 DNA is TGTGCCAGCAGAAACCTTGGGACTAGCGGGGACAATGAGCAGTTCTTC.

This clonotype was counted ten times or more. The rearrangement joins TRBV21-1 to TRBJ2-5; the DNA was not compared with TRBD2, the D call given in the table. TRBV21-1 is deemed a pseudogene. The CDR3 extends over 16 amino acids. The CDR3 protein is CASSSRLAGIQETQYF. In DNA, the CDR3 is TGTGCCAGCAGCTCAAGACTAGCGGGGATACAAGAGACCCAGTACTTC.

The rearrangement uses TRBV20-1 and TRBJ2-3; 10 bases agree with TRBD2. Trimming removed 2 bases from V and 4 bases from J; junction bases left unmatched: 6. CDR3 size: 15 residues. Per the germline V gene, CDR1 is DFQATT and CDR2 is SNEGSKA (reference sequence). CDR3 protein: CSARTTSGVADTQYF. The CDR3 coding sequence is TGCAGTGCTAGAACTACTAGCGGGGTAGCAGATACGCAGTATTTT.

This clonotype was counted ten times or more. This chain joins TRBV7-8 and TRBJ2-1; perhaps D is TRBD1 or TRBD2 (6 bases each). V dropped 3 bases and J dropped 7 bases, with 25 bases sitting between them. The CDR3 is 18 amino acids. Germline-derived CDR1 and CDR2 are SGHVS and FQNEAQ. CDR3 sequence reads: CASSFGSGGRFLRNEQFF. Here the CDR3 DNA reads TGTGCCAGCAGCTTTGGGTCCGGGGGCCGGTTTCTCCGGAATGAGCAGTTCTTC. Full variable domain (outside the CDR3, taken from reference TRBV7-8 and TRBJ2-1): GAGVSQSPRYKVAKRGQDVALRCDPISGHVSLFWYQQALGQGPEFLTYFQNEAQLDKSGLPSDRFFAERPEGSVSTLKIQRTQQEDSAVYLCASSFGSGGRFLRNEQFFGPGTRLTVL.

In this sample, this clonotype turned up many times. The junction departs from the called germline gene at one end, perhaps through a read error. V and J are TRBV20-1 and TRBJ2-1; a possible D gene is TRBD2 (6 bases). Germline loops: CDR1 DFQATT, CDR2 SNEGSKA (reference sequence). There are 16 residues in the CDR3. The CDR3 loop reads CSARGLARSSYNEQFF. The CDR3 region has the DNA TGCAGTGCCAGAGGGCTAGCGCGAAGCTCCTACAATGAGCAGTTCTTC.

This clonotype was recorded at least ten times. V usage is TRBV20-1 and J usage is TRBJ1-1; maybe TRBD1 (6 bases). The CDR3 runs 15 residues. Germline CDR1 DFQATT, CDR2 SNEGSKA (reference sequence). Deletions cut 4 bases from V and 6 bases from J, with 21 bases between. This chain's CDR3 is CSAKYRVDRGSEAFF. CDR3 sequence (DNA): TGCAGTGCTAAGTACAGGGTAGACAGAGGCTCTGAAGCTTTCTTT.